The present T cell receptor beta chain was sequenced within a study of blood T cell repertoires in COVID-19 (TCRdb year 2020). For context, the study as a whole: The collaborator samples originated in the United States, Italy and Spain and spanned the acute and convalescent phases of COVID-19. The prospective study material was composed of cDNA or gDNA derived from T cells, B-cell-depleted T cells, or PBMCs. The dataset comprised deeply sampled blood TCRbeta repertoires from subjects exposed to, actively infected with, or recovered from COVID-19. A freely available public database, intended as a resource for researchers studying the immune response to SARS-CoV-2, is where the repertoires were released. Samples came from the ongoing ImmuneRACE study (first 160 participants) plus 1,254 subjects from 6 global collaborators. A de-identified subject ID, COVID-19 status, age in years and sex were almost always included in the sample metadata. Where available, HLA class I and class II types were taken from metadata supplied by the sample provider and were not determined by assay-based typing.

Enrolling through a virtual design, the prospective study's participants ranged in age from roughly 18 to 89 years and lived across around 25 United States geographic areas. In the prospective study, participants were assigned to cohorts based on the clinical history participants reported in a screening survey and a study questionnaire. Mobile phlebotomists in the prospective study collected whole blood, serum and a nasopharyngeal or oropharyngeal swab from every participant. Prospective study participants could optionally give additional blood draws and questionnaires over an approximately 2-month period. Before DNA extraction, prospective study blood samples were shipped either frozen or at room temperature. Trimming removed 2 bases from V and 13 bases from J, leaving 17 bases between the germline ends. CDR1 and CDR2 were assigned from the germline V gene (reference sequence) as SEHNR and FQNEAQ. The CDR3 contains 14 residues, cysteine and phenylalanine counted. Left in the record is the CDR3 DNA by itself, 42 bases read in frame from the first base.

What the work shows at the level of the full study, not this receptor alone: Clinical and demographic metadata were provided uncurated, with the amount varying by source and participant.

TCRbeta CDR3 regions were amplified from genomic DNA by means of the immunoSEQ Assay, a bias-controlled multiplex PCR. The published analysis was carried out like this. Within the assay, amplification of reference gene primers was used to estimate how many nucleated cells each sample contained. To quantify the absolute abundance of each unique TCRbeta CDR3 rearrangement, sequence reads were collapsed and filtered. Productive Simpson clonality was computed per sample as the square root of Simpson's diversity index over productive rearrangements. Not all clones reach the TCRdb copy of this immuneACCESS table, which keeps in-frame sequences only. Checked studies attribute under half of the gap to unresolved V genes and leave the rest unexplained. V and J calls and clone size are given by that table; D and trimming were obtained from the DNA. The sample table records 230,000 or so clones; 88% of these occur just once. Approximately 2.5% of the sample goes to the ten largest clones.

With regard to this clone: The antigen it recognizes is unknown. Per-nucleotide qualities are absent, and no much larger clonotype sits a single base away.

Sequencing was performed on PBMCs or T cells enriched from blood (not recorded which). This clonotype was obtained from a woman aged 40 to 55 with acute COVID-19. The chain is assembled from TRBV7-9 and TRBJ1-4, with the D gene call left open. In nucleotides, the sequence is TGTGCCAGCAGCTTATCGGGTACCGGTCAAGGACTGTTTTTT. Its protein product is CASSLSGTGQGLFF.